This T cell receptor (beta chain) came from a study of patients and donors after allogeneic stem cell transplantation. A single record per CDR3 protein comes from TCRdb applying MiXCR to the RT-PCR reads. The sample consists of 160,000 or so distinct CDR3 sequences, 24% of them appearing once. The CDR3 consists of 14 residues. Germline CDR1 SEHNR, CDR2 FQNEAQ (reference sequence). Trimming removed 3 bases from V and 6 bases from J; junction bases left unmatched: 3. This clonotype turned up a few times. The genes are TRBV7-9 and TRBJ2-3; 10 nucleotides align to TRBD2. Source material: blood, either unsorted or a sorted T cell fraction (not recorded which). This sequence originates from a human donor who was either an allogeneic HSCT recipient or a stem cell or donor lymphocyte infusion donor (not recorded which). It is not recorded whose cells these are; they may come from a transplant donor. In nucleotides, the CDR3 is TGTGCCAGCAGCTTCCAGCGGGAGGGGGATACGCAGTATTTT. Residues: CASSFQREGDTQYF.